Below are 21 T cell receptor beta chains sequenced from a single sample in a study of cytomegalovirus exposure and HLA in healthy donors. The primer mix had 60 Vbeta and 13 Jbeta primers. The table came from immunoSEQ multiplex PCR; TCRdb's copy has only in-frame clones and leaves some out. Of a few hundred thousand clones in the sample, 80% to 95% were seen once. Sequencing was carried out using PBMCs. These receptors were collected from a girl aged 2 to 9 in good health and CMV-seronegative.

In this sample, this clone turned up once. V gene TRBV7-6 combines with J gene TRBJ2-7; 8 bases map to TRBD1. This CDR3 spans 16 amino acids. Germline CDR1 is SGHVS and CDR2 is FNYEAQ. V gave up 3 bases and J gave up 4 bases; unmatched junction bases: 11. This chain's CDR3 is CASSFGAGTGTYEQYF. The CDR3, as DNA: TGTGCCAGCAGCTTCGGGGCCGGGACAGGAACATACGAGCAGTACTTC. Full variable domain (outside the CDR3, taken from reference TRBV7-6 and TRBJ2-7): GAGVSQSPRYKVTKRGQDVALRCDPISGHVSLYWYRQALGQGPEFLTYFNYEAQQDKSGLPNDRFSAERPEGSISTLTIQRTEQRDSAMYRCASSFGAGTGTYEQYFGPGTRLTVT.

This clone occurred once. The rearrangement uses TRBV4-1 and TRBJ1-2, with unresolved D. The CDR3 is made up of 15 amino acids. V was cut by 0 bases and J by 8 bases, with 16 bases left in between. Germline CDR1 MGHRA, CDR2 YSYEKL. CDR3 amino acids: CASSQDIDESGGYTF. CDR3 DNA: TGCGCCAGCAGCCAAGATATAGACGAATCAGGCGGCTACACCTTC.

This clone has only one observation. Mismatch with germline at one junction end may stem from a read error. CDR3 region: CANSGGLAGPSSGANVLTF. The DNA of the CDR3 is TGTGCCAACAGCGGGGGACTAGCGGGGCCAAGCTCTGGGGCCAACGTCCTGACTTTC. The V call is TRBV5-6, the J call TRBJ2-6; 13 bases are a match to TRBD2. Germline CDR1 and CDR2: SGHDT and YYEEEE. The CDR3 is 19 residues long.

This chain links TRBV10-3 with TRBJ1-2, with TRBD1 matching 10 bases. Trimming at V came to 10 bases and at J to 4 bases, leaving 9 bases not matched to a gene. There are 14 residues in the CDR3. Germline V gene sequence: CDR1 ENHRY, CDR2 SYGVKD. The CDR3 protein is CASVSGTGVYGYTF. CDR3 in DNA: TGTGCCAGCGTGTCCGGGACAGGGGTCTATGGCTACACCTTC.

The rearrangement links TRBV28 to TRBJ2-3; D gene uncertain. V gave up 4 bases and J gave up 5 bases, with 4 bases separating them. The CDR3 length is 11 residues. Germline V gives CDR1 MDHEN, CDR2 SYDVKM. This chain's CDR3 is CASSSRDTQYF. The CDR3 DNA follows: TGTGCCAGCAGTTCTCGAGATACGCAGTATTTT.

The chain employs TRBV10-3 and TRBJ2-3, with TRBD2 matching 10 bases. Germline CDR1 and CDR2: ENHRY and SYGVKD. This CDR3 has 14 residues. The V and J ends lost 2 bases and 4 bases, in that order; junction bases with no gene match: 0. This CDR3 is CAISESGRADTQYF. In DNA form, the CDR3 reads TGTGCCATCAGTGAGAGCGGGAGGGCAGATACGCAGTATTTT.

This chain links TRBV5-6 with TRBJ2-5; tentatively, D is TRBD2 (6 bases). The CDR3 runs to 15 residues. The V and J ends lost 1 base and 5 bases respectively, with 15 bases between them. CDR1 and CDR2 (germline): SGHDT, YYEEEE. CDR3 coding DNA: TGTGCCAGCAGCTTGAATAGGAGGGAAAAGGAGACCCAGTACTTC. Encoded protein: CASSLNRREKETQYF.

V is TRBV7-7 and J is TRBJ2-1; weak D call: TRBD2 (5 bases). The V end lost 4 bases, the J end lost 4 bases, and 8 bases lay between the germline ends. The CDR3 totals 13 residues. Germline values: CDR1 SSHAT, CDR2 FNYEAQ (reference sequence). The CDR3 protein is CASSSTSYNEQFF. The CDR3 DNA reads TGTGCCAGCAGCTCTACTAGTTACAATGAGCAGTTCTTC.

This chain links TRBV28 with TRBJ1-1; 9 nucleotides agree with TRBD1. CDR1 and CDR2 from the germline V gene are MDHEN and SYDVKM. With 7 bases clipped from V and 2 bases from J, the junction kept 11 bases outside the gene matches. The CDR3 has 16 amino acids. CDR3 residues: CASISRDRVINTEAFF. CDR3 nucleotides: TGTGCCAGCATCAGCCGGGACAGGGTGATTAACACTGAAGCTTTCTTT.

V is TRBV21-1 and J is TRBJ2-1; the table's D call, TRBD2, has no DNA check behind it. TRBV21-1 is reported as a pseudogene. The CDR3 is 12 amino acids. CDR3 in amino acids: CASCPAVRGQFF. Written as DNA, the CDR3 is TGTGCCAGCTGCCCGGCTGTACGGGGGCAGTTCTTC.

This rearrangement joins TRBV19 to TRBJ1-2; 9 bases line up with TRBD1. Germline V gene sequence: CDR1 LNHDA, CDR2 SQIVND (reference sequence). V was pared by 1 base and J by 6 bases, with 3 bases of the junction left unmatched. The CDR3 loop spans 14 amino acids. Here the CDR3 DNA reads TGTGCCAGTAGTATAGTCCGGACAGGGGATGGCTACACCTTC. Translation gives CASSIVRTGDGYTF. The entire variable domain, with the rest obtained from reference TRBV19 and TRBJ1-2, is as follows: DGGITQSPKYLFRKEGQNVTLSCEQNLNHDAMYWYRQDPGQGLRLIYYSQIVNDFQKGDIAEGYSVSREKKESFPLTVTSAQKNPTAFYLCASSIVRTGDGYTFGSGTRLTVV.

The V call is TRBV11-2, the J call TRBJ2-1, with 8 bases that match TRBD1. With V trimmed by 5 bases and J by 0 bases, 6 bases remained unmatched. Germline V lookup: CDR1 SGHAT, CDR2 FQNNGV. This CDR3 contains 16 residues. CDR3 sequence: CASSPTGQDSYNEQFF. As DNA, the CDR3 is TGTGCCAGCAGCCCTACGGGACAGGACTCCTACAATGAGCAGTTCTTC.

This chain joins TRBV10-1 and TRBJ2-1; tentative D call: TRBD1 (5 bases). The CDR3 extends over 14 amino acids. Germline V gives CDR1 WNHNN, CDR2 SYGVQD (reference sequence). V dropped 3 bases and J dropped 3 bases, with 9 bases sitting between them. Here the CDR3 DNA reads TGCGCCAGCAGTGACTCCGACAGCTACAATGAGCAGTTCTTC. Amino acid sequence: CASSDSDSYNEQFF.

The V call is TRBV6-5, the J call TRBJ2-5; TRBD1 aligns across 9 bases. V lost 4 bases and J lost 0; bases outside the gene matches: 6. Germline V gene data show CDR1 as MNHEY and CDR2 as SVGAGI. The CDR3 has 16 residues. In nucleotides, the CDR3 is TGTGCCAGCAGTTTAGGACAGGGGATGTACCAAGAGACCCAGTACTTC. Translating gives CASSLGQGMYQETQYF.

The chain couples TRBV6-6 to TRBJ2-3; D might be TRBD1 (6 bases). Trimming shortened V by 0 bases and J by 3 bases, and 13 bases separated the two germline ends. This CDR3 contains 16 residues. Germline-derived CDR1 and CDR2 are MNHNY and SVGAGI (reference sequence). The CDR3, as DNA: TGTGCCAGCAGTTACTCGATAGGGACACCTACAGATACGCAGTATTTT. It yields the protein CASSYSIGTPTDTQYF.

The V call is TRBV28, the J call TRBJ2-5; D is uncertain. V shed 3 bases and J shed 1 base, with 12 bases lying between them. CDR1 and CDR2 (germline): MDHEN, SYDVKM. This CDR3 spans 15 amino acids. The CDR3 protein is CASSFPHWAQETQYF. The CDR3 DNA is TGTGCCAGCAGTTTTCCACACTGGGCCCAAGAGACCCAGTACTTC.

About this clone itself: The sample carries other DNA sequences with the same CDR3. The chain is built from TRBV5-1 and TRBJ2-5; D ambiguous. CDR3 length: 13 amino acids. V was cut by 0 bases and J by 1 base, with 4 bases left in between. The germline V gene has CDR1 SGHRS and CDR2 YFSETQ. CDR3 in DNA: TGCGCCAGCAGCTTGGGAGGCCAAGAGACCCAGTACTTC. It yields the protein CASSLGGQETQYF. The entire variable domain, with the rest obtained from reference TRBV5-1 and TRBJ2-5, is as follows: KAGVTQTPRYLIKTRGQQVTLSCSPISGHRSVSWYQQTPGQGLQFLFEYFSETQRNKGNFPGRFSGRQFSNSRSEMNVSTLELGDSALYLCASSLGGQETQYFGPGTRLLVL.

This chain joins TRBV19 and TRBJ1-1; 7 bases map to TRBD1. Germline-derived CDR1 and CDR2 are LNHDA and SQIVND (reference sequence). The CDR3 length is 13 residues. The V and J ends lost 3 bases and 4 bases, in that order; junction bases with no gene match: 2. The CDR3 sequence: CASSITGATEAFF. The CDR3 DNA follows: TGTGCCAGTAGTATTACAGGGGCCACTGAAGCTTTCTTT.

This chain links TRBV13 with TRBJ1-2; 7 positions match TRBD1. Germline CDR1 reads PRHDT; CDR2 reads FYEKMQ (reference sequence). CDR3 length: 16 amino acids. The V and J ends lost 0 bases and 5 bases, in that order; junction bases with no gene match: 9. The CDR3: CASSLGTGIGAYGYTF. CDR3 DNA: TGTGCCAGCAGCTTAGGGACAGGGATTGGAGCTTATGGCTACACCTTC.

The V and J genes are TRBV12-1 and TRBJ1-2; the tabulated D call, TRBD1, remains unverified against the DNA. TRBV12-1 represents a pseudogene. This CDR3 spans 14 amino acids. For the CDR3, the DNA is TGTGCCAGCAGCCCCAGACAGGGTGACTATGGCTACACCTTC. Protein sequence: CASSPRQGDYGYTF.

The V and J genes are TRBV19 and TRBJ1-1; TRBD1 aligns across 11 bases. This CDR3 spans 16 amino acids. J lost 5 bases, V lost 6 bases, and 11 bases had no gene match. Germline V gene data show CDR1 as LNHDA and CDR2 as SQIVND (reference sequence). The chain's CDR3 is CASSDPGTGGGTEAFF. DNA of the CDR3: TGTGCCAGTAGCGACCCCGGGACAGGGGGGGGTACTGAAGCTTTCTTT.